This T cell receptor beta chain is from a study of blood T cell repertoires in COVID-19 (dated by TCRdb to the early 2020s). Regarding the study in general: The collaborator samples originated in the United States, Italy and Spain and spanned the acute and convalescent phases of COVID-19. The repertoires were released in a freely available public database intended as a resource for research on the immune response to SARS-CoV-2. The dataset comprised deeply sampled blood TCRbeta repertoires from subjects exposed to, actively infected with, or recovered from COVID-19. The prospective study material was composed of cDNA or gDNA derived from T cells, B-cell-depleted T cells, or PBMCs. Where available, HLA class I and class II types were obtained from metadata supplied by the sample provider rather than from assay-based typing. Samples came from the ongoing ImmuneRACE study (first 160 participants) plus 1,254 subjects from 6 global collaborators. A de-identified subject ID, COVID-19 status, age in years and sex were almost always included in the sample metadata. Broader findings and caveats from the paper: The amount of clinical and demographic metadata varied by source and participant and was provided uncurated.

The immunoSEQ Assay, a bias-controlled multiplex PCR, was used to amplify TCRbeta CDR3 regions from genomic DNA. As for the original processing: Nucleated cell counts per sample were estimated from amplification of reference gene primers within the assay. To quantify the absolute abundance of each unique TCRbeta CDR3 rearrangement, sequence reads were collapsed and filtered. For each sample, productive Simpson clonality was calculated as the square root of Simpson's diversity index across productive rearrangements. Not all clones reach the TCRdb copy of this immuneACCESS table, which keeps in-frame sequences only. Checked studies attribute under half of the gap to unresolved V genes and leave the rest unexplained. The V and J calls and the clone size are those of that table, but D and trimming were determined from the DNA. The sample contains around 160,000 clones, roughly 80% of them found a single time. Roughly 19% of the sample belongs to the ten largest clones.

Each collaborating institution followed its own protocols to collect whole blood in K2EDTA tubes. Collaborator samples were shipped for TCRbeta analysis as frozen whole blood, isolated PBMCs, or DNA extracted from either sample type. With respect to this clone: The antigen it binds to is not known. The sample holds no much larger clone one base away, and base qualities are not on file.

V is clipped by 6 bases and J by 13 bases, and the sequence between their germline boundaries is 19 bases long. Spanning cysteine to phenylalanine, the CDR3 consists of 13 amino acids. This entry keeps only the CDR3 DNA: 39 bases, framed from base 1. The germline V gene gives CDR1 as SGHRS and CDR2 as YFSETQ. Input material: peripheral blood. This TCR was recovered from a woman aged 80 or older with acute or convalescent COVID-19. The chain couples TRBV5-1 to TRBJ2-2; the D gene is possibly TRBD1, with 6 bases matching. The sequence in DNA is TGCGCCAGCACCCCCGGACAGCTTGAAACGCTGTTTTTT. This sequence encodes CASTPGQLETLFF.